This note documents a single TCR beta chain sequence. What it binds is unknown. This specimen belongs to a study of blood T cells in healthy people across ages. The study, taken as a whole, reports: Investigators treated diversity estimates from one million T cells as underestimates. Diversity was higher, and naive CD4+ cells more numerous, in long-lived donors than in aged donors.

A sample-barcoded 5' primer and a J-beta primer mix were used in a second PCR of roughly 6 to 12 cycles. A minimum of 3 million CDR3-containing paired-end reads was obtained for each sample. TCRdb reanalysed the 5' RACE reads using MiXCR and keeps one entry per CDR3 protein. In the table there are hundreds of thousands of distinct CDR3 sequences, 58% of which are singletons. The extraction recovered at least 5.5 micrograms of total RNA per sample. The CDR3 loop spans 14 amino acids. Trimming shortened V by 2 bases and J by 11 bases, and 19 bases separated the two germline ends. CDR1 is SGHRS, CDR2 YFSETQ, per germline.

The genes are TRBV5-1 and TRBJ2-5, with D uncertain. Specimen: blood. This TCR came from a man aged 30 to 39 in good health. CDR3 amino acids: CASSLRAGAREQYF. CDR3 DNA sequence: TGCGCCAGCAGCTTAAGAGCAGGTGCGCGTGAGCAGTACTTC.